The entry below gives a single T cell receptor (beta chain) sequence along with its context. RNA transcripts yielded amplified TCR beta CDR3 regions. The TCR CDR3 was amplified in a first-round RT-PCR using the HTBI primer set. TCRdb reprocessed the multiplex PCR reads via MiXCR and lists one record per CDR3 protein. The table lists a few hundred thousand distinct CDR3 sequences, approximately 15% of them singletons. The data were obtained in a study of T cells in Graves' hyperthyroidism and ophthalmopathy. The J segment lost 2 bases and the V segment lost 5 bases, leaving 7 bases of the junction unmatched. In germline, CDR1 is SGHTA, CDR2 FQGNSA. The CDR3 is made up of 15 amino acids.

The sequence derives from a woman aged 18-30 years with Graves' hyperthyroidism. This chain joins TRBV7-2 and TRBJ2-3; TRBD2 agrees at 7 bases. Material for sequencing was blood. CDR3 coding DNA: TGTGCCAGCAGCGATTCTAGCGGCGACACAGATACGCAGTATTTT. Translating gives CASSDSSGDTDTQYF. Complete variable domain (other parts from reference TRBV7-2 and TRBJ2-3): GAGVSQSPSNKVTEKGKDVELRCDPISGHTALYWYRQSLGQGLEFLIYFQGNSAPDKSGLPSDRFSAERTGGSVSTLTIQRTQQEDSAVYLCASSDSSGDTDTQYFGPGTRLTVL.